Following are 27 T cell receptor beta chains from one sample sequenced in a study of CD8+CD57+ T cells in acquired aplastic anemia. It was patients with CD8+CD57+ cell expansion by flow cytometry who were chosen for sequencing. Genomic DNA was employed as the template in profiling TCR beta VDJ and CDR3. TCRdb re-analysed the reads in MiXCR, keeping a single row per CDR3 protein. The repertoire holds approximately 120,000 distinct CDR3 sequences, with approximately 41% as singletons. The sample taken for sequencing was sorted CD4+, CD8+, or CD8+CD57+ T cells (not recorded which) from PBMCs. These receptors originate from a human donor with aplastic anemia.

This clonotype showed up just a few times. This chain links TRBV5-4 with TRBJ1-1; D remains unclear. CDR1 is SGHNT, CDR2 YYREEE, per germline (reference sequence). The CDR3 has 14 amino acids. Trimming removed 5 bases from V and 0 bases from J, with 11 bases in between. CDR3 sequence: CASSPRTMNTEAFF. The CDR3 region has the DNA TGTGCCAGCAGTCCACGGACGATGAACACTGAAGCTTTCTTT.

This clonotype was picked up many times. This chain joins TRBV2 and TRBJ1-6, with D hard to call. This CDR3 contains 13 residues. Germline CDR1 SNHLY, CDR2 FYNNEI. V was shortened by 8 bases and J by 7 bases, with 12 bases between the two germline ends. The CDR3 DNA follows: TGTGCCAGCTCGGGGAGGACCAATTCACCCCTCCACTTT. Amino acids: CASSGRTNSPLHF.

Many counts were recorded for this clonotype. CDR3 sequence (DNA): TGTGCCAGCAGACTCTCCCAGGTCCTGAACACTGAAGCTTTCTTT. It specifies CASRLSQVLNTEAFF. V gene TRBV27 combines with J gene TRBJ1-1; D gene ambiguous. Germline CDR1 is MNHEY and CDR2 is SMNVEV (reference sequence). The CDR3 consists of 15 residues. V lost 6 bases and J lost 0, with 14 bases in between.

This clonotype was recorded a few times. The J gene is TRBJ1-2, the V gene TRBV2; D call uncertain. Germline assignment: CDR1 SNHLY and CDR2 FYNNEI. Trimming stripped 2 bases from V and 8 bases from J, with 9 bases between. This CDR3 spans 12 amino acids. CDR3 loop: CASSENIRGYTF. The CDR3 bases are TGTGCCAGCAGTGAAAATATTAGGGGCTACACCTTC.

Comments on this clonotype: At one end, the junction sequence differs from germline, possibly due to a read error. The genes are TRBV15 and TRBJ1-5; no firm D call. The CDR3 sequence is 13 residues long. Germline-derived CDR1 and CDR2 are LNHNV and YYDKDF (reference sequence). CDR3 bases: TGTGCCACCAGCAGAGGTGGCAATCAGCCCCTGCATTTT. This codes for CATSRGGNQPLHF.

This clonotype was seen only a few times. V and J are TRBV4-3 and TRBJ2-2; 9 bases map to TRBD2. The CDR3 has 16 residues. Germline trimming cut 4 bases from V and 3 bases from J; bases unmatched to any gene: 6. Germline V lookup: CDR1 LGHNA, CDR2 YSLEER. The CDR3 spells CASSRGGGGYTGELFF. CDR3 nucleotides: TGCGCCAGCAGCCGCGGGGGGGGAGGCTACACCGGGGAGCTGTTTTTT.

The chain links TRBV27 to TRBJ2-5; no clear D gene. Germline values: CDR1 MNHEY, CDR2 SMNVEV (reference sequence). Trimming removed 5 bases from V and 2 bases from J, with 12 bases in between. This CDR3 has 14 residues. Here the CDR3 reads CASSEGPVQETQYF. The CDR3 bases are TGTGCCAGCAGTGAAGGGCCGGTTCAAGAGACCCAGTACTTC.

This clonotype appeared a few times. The rearrangement uses TRBV11-2 and TRBJ1-3, with a possible D match to TRBD1 (5 bases). Germline V CDR1 and CDR2: SGHAT, FQNNGV. V lost 5 bases to trimming and J lost 1 base, with 21 bases between them. This CDR3 is 18 amino acids long. This CDR3 is CASSLTTLAGPSGNTIYF. CDR3 DNA: TGTGCCAGCAGCCTGACTACGTTGGCGGGGCCGTCTGGAAACACCATATATTTT.

At least ten counts were recorded for this clonotype. V and J are TRBV7-2 and TRBJ1-3; D not resolved. The germline V gene encodes CDR1 SGHTA and CDR2 FQGNSA. V was shortened by 5 bases and J by 1 base, with 9 bases between the two germline ends. This CDR3 has 14 amino acids. CDR3 in amino acids: CASSALQSGNTIYF. The CDR3 DNA follows: TGTGCCAGCAGCGCCCTGCAATCTGGAAACACCATATATTTT.

This clonotype was counted ten times or more. This sequence joins TRBV20-1 and TRBJ2-5; D call uncertain. Per germline, CDR1 DFQATT and CDR2 SNEGSKA (reference sequence). The CDR3 loop spans 11 amino acids. V lost 1 base to trimming and J lost 3 bases, with 3 bases between them. The CDR3 DNA is TGCAGTGCTAGAGGGGAAGAGACCCAGTACTTC. Translated, it gives CSARGEETQYF.

The chain employs TRBV24-1 and TRBJ2-1, with TRBD2 identical over 15 bases. Germline lookup yields CDR1 KGHDR and CDR2 SFDVKD. Trimming at V came to 9 bases and at J to 9 bases, leaving 8 bases not matched to a gene. The CDR3 spans 15 residues. The CDR3 DNA sequence: TGTGCCACCGCGGGACTAGCGGGGGGCATCTCTGAGCAGTTCTTC. Amino acids: CATAGLAGGISEQFF.

This clonotype was picked up many times. The genes are TRBV5-1 and TRBJ2-5; the D gene could be TRBD1 or TRBD2 (6 bases each). CDR3 length equals 14 residues. Between the trimmed V and J ends, which lost 0 bases and 5 bases, there was a span of 11 bases. The germline CDR1 and CDR2 sequences are SGHRS and YFSETQ. The CDR3 DNA reads TGCGCCAGCAGCTTGGTAGGGGGGATCGAGACCCAGTACTTC. Residues: CASSLVGGIETQYF. The complete variable domain, with remaining parts taken from reference TRBV5-1 and TRBJ2-5, reads KAGVTQTPRYLIKTRGQQVTLSCSPISGHRSVSWYQQTPGQGLQFLFEYFSETQRNKGNFPGRFSGRQFSNSRSEMNVSTLELGDSALYLCASSLVGGIETQYFGPGTRLLVL.

This clonotype has at least ten counts. The junction departs from the called germline gene at one end, perhaps through a read error. The chain employs TRBV3-1 and TRBJ2-7, with D possibly TRBD2 on 6 matching bases. The CDR3 length is 12 residues. CDR1 LGHDT and CDR2 YNNKEL come from the germline V gene (reference sequence). CDR3 region: CASSQEGGADNF. The CDR3 bases are TGTGCCAGCAGCCAAGAGGGCGGGGCGGATAACTTC.

In this sample, this clonotype turned up many times. The chain carries TRBV10-1 and TRBJ1-1; the match to TRBD1 covers 12 bases. Germline V gene data show CDR1 as WNHNN and CDR2 as SYGVQD (reference sequence). With 5 bases clipped from V and 0 bases from J, the junction kept 4 bases outside the gene matches. The CDR3 length is 16 residues. The CDR3 loop reads CASSPGQGALNTEAFF. The DNA of the CDR3 is TGCGCCAGCAGTCCGGGACAGGGGGCCTTGAACACTGAAGCTTTCTTT.

The J gene is TRBJ2-7, the V gene TRBV10-3; TRBD1 aligns across 10 bases. CDR1 is ENHRY, CDR2 SYGVKD, per germline. The CDR3 is made up of 15 amino acids. The V segment lost 4 bases and the J segment 3 bases; nucleotides outside the gene matches: 6. The CDR3 is CAISAAGTGVYEQYF. The CDR3 bases are TGTGCCATCAGTGCCGCCGGGACAGGGGTCTACGAGCAGTACTTC.

As for this clonotype: The junction departs from germline at one end; a sequencing error may be responsible. The rearrangement uses TRBV5-4 and TRBJ1-3; TRBD1 might be the D (6 bases). CDR3 length equals 16 residues. Germline CDR1 reads SGHNT; CDR2 reads YYREEE (reference sequence). CDR3 protein: CAGSLGATGAGNTIYF. CDR3 DNA: TGTGCCGGCAGCTTGGGGGCTACAGGCGCTGGAAACACCATATATTTT.

This clonotype was counted many times. The chain joins TRBV20-1 to TRBJ2-3; unclear D gene. This CDR3 comprises 14 residues. The V gene's germline CDR1 is DFQATT and CDR2 SNEGSKA (reference sequence). V was pared by 5 bases and J by 1 base, with 13 bases between. The CDR3 here is CSASLSRRTDTQYF. The CDR3, as DNA: TGCAGTGCTTCCCTCTCGCGACGCACAGATACGCAGTATTTT.

This clonotype has ten or more counts. The rearrangement joins TRBV24-1 to TRBJ2-3, with unresolved D. This CDR3 is built from 14 residues. Germline V gene lookup returns CDR1 KGHDR and CDR2 SFDVKD. V dropped 1 base and J dropped 0 bases, with 4 bases sitting between them. Here the CDR3 DNA reads TGTGCCACCAGTGATTTAGGGAGCACAGATACGCAGTATTTT. Translating gives CATSDLGSTDTQYF.

V usage is TRBV6-1 and J usage is TRBJ2-7, with D unresolved. There are 14 residues in the CDR3. Germline V lookup: CDR1 MNHNS, CDR2 SASEGT. V lost 7 bases to trimming and J lost 2 bases, with 15 bases between them. CDR3 residues: CASTMAHVPYEQYF. In nucleotides, the CDR3 is TGTGCCAGCACAATGGCACACGTTCCCTACGAGCAGTACTTC.

This clonotype has only a few counts. The J gene is TRBJ1-3, the V gene TRBV11-2, with D unresolved. The germline V and J ends were trimmed by 1 base and 0 bases, with 10 bases remaining between them. Per germline, CDR1 SGHAT and CDR2 FQNNGV. The CDR3 extends over 16 amino acids. This chain's CDR3 is CASSLVGGSSGNTIYF. The CDR3, as DNA: TGTGCCAGCAGCTTAGTGGGCGGGAGCTCTGGAAACACCATATATTTT.

About this clonotype itself: At one end, the junction sequence differs from germline, possibly due to a read error. This chain uses TRBV10-2 with TRBJ2-5, with unresolved D. CDR1 and CDR2 (germline): WSHSY, SAAADI. The CDR3 has 15 residues. The CDR3 spells CASSGSGLAGETQYF. The CDR3 coding sequence is TGCGCCAGTAGTGGATCGGGCTTAGCTGGCGAGACCCAGTACTTC.

This clonotype was observed many times. The V gene is TRBV10-3, the J gene TRBJ1-1, with D possibly being TRBD1 (5 bases). The V gene's germline CDR1 is ENHRY and CDR2 SYGVKD. This CDR3 region has 16 residues. V was trimmed by 4 bases and J by 1 base, leaving 16 bases between them. CDR3 sequence (DNA): TGTGCCATCAGTGTGGAGGTGGGGGGAACGAACACTGAAGCTTTCTTT. It yields the protein CAISVEVGGTNTEAFF.

CDR3 DNA sequence: TGCGCCAGCAGTGAGTCAAGGGAGCGAGTGAAGCAGTACTTC. This gives the protein CASSESRERVKQYF. V usage is TRBV10-1 and J usage is TRBJ2-7; tentatively, D is TRBD2 (5 bases). Germline lookup yields CDR1 WNHNN and CDR2 SYGVQD (reference sequence). The CDR3 is made up of 14 amino acids. V lost 0 bases and J 8 bases, leaving 14 bases between the germline ends.

The chain employs TRBV25-1 and TRBJ1-4; possibly TRBD1 for D (6 bases). The CDR3 is made up of 14 amino acids. The V gene lost 0 bases and the J gene lost 8 bases, with 10 bases spanning the gap. CDR1 is MGHDK, CDR2 SYGVNS, per germline. The CDR3 DNA follows: TGTGCCAGCAGTGAATATCCAGGGGAGGAAAAACTGTTTTTT. This codes for CASSEYPGEEKLFF. Full variable domain (rest looked up from reference TRBV25-1 and TRBJ1-4): EADIYQTPRYLVIGTGKKITLECSQTMGHDKMYWYQQDPGMELHLIHYSYGVNSTEKGDLSSESTVSRIRTEHFPLTLESARPSHTSQYLCASSEYPGEEKLFFGSGTQLSVL.

This clonotype appeared many times. V is TRBV7-9 and J is TRBJ1-5; D call uncertain. Trimming took 1 base from V and 2 from J, leaving 6 bases between them. This CDR3 is 14 amino acids long. In germline, CDR1 is SEHNR, CDR2 FQNEAQ (reference sequence). The CDR3 DNA reads TGTGCCAGCAGCTTAGATACGGGCAATCAGCCCCAGCATTTT. Encoded protein: CASSLDTGNQPQHF.

Turning to this clonotype: This may be a read error: a much more frequent sequence differs by one nucleotide. Without the conserved terminal phenylalanine or tryptophan, this CDR3 likely stems from a read error. CDR3 coding DNA: TGCGCCAGCTCCCTGAGGGGTTTTGACAAAAACATTCAGTACCTC. This gives the protein CASSLRGFDKNIQYL. The gene calls are TRBV5-1 and TRBJ2-4, with D tentatively TRBD1 or TRBD2 (5 bases each). Germline V gives CDR1 SGHRS, CDR2 YFSETQ. CDR3 size: 15 residues. With 7 bases removed from V and 3 bases from J, the gap between germline ends came to 17 bases.

About this clonotype itself: A much larger clone is a single base away; this may be a read error. The chain joins TRBV7-9 to TRBJ1-6; D might be TRBD1 (5 bases). Trimming shortened V by 10 bases and J by 8 bases, and 12 bases separated the two germline ends. The germline gives CDR1 SEHNR, CDR2 FQNEAQ (reference sequence). The CDR3 sequence is 12 residues long. The CDR3: CAISSRDSPLHF. CDR3 nucleotide sequence: TGTGCCATCAGTTCCAGGGATTCACCCCTCCACTTT.